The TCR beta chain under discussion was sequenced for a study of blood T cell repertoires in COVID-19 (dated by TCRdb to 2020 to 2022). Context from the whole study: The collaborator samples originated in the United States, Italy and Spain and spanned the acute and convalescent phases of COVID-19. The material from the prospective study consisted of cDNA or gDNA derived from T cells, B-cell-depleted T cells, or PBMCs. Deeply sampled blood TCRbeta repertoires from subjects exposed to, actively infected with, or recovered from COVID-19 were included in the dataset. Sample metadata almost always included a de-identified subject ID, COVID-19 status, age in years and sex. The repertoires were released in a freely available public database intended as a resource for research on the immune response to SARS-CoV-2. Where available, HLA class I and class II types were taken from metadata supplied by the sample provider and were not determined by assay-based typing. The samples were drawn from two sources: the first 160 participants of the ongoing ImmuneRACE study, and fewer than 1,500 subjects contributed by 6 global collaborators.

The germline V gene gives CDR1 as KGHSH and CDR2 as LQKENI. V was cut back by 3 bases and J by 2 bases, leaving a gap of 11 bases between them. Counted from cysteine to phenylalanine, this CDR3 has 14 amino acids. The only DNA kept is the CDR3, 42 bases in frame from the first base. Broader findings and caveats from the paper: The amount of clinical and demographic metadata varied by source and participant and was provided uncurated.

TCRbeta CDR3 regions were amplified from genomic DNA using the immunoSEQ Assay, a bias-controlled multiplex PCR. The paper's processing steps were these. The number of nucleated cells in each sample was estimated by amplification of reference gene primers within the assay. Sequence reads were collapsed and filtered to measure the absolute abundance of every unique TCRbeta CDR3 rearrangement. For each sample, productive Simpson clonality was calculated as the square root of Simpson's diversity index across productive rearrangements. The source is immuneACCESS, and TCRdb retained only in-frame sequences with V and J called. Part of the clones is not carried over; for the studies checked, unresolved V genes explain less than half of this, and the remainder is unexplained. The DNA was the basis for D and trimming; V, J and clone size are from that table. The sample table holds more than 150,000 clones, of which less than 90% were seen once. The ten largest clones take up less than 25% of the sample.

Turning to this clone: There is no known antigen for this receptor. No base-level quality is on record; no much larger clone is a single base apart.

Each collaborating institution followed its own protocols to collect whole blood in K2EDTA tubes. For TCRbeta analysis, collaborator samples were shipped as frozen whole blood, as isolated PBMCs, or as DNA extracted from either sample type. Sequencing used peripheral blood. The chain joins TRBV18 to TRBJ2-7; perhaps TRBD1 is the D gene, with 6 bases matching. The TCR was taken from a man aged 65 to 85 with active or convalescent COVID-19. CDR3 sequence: CASSPPTGPYEQYF. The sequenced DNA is TGTGCCAGCTCACCTCCGACAGGACCCTACGAGCAGTACTTC.